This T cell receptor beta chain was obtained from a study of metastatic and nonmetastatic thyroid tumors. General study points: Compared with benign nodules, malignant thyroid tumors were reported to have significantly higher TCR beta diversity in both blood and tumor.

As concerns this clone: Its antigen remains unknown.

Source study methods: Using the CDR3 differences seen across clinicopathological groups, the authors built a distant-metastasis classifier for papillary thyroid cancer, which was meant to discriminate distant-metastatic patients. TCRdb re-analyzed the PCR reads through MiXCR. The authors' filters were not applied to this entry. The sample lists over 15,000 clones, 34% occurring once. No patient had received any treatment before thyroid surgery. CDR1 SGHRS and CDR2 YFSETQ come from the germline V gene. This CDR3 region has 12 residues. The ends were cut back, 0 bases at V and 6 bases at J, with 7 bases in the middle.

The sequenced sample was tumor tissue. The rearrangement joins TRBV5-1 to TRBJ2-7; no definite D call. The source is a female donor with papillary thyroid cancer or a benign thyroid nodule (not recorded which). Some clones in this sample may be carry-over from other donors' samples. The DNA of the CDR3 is TGCGCCAGCAGCTTGGATGGCCTCGAGCAGTACTTC. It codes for CASSLDGLEQYF.